The next 20 T cell receptor beta chains were all read from a single sample in a study of OX40 agonist ivuxolimab in advanced cancers. Sequencing used immunoSEQ multiplex PCR; TCRdb keeps in-frame clones, though not all of them. The sample consists of tens of thousands of clones, 84% of them appearing once. The sample here was CD4+ or CD8+ T cells sorted from blood, taken in a trial of the OX40 agonist ivuxolimab. These receptors came from an adult with an advanced solid tumor such as melanoma, head and neck, liver or kidney cancer.

CDR3 sequence (DNA): TGTGCCAGCAGTCTTACAGGGGGCGGCTATGGCTACACCTTC. It specifies CASSLTGGGYGYTF. The chain joins TRBV6-5 to TRBJ1-2; TRBD1 agrees at 9 bases. Per the germline V gene, CDR1 is MNHEY and CDR2 is SVGAGI. This CDR3 comprises 14 residues. The V gene end was trimmed by 5 bases and the J gene end by 4 bases; junction bases not matched to a gene: 5.

The J gene is TRBJ2-3, the V gene TRBV7-2, with D perhaps TRBD2 (5 bases). V lost 2 bases and J lost 5, with 11 bases in between. The germline V gene has CDR1 SGHTA and CDR2 FQGNSA. CDR3 length: 14 residues. CDR3 bases: TGTGCCAGCAGCTTAAGCGAGGGCCAAGATACGCAGTATTTT. It codes for CASSLSEGQDTQYF. The full variable domain, completed using reference TRBV7-2 and TRBJ2-3, is GAGVSQSPSNKVTEKGKDVELRCDPISGHTALYWYRQSLGQGLEFLIYFQGNSAPDKSGLPSDRFSAERTGGSVSTLTIQRTQQEDSAVYLCASSLSEGQDTQYFGPGTRLTVL.

The genes are TRBV5-1 and TRBJ1-2, with no clear D. Trimming removed 4 bases from V and 5 bases from J, with 9 bases in between. This CDR3 region has 12 residues. Germline CDR1 reads SGHRS; CDR2 reads YFSETQ. The CDR3 region has the DNA TGCGCCAGCAGCCCACTTGGATATGGCTACACCTTC. Protein product: CASSPLGYGYTF.

The J gene is TRBJ2-1, the V gene TRBV10-3; a possible D gene is TRBD1 (7 bases). CDR1 is ENHRY and CDR2 is SYGVKD in the germline V gene. The CDR3 runs 13 residues. Trimming took off 8 bases at V and 3 bases at J, with 11 bases between the two ends. The CDR3 here is CAIGGTDYNEQFF. The CDR3 coding sequence is TGTGCCATCGGGGGGACAGACTACAATGAGCAGTTCTTC.

This chain links TRBV5-5 with TRBJ1-2; D may be TRBD1 (5 bases). The CDR3 spans 15 residues. Germline lookup yields CDR1 SGHKS and CDR2 YYEKEE (reference sequence). Trimming stripped 4 bases from V and 2 bases from J, with 15 bases between. The CDR3: CASSPDRFANYGYTF. CDR3 in DNA: TGTGCCAGCAGCCCCGACAGATTCGCAAACTATGGCTACACCTTC.

This clone was counted a single time. The chain employs TRBV19 and TRBJ1-3, with D perhaps matching TRBD1 (6 bases). CDR1 and CDR2 from the germline V gene are LNHDA and SQIVND (reference sequence). The CDR3 extends over 16 amino acids. Trimming removed 5 bases from V and 0 bases from J, with 14 bases in between. In nucleotides, the CDR3 is TGTGCCAGTAGTCCCCAGGACAGTCGCTCTGGAAACACCATATATTTT. Translated, it gives CASSPQDSRSGNTIYF.

The chain has TRBV10-3 and TRBJ1-6, with 7 bases aligning to TRBD1. The J segment lost 4 bases and the V segment lost 3 bases, leaving 3 bases of the junction unmatched. Germline V gene lookup returns CDR1 ENHRY and CDR2 SYGVKD. The CDR3 is 15 residues long. Here the CDR3 reads CAISEVQGYNSPLHF. The CDR3 nucleotides read TGTGCCATCAGTGAAGTACAGGGGTATAATTCACCCCTCCACTTT.

This sequence joins TRBV7-8 and TRBJ1-4; possible D gene TRBD1, 5 bases. Germline V gene data show CDR1 as SGHVS and CDR2 as FQNEAQ. This CDR3 is 13 amino acids long. Deletions cut 1 base from V and 12 bases from J, with 12 bases between. The CDR3 DNA is TGTGCCAGCAGCTTAGGGCCCCCGGGGGAACTGTTTTTT. It translates to CASSLGPPGELFF.

The chain uses TRBV5-4 and TRBJ1-2, with D possibly being TRBD1 (6 bases). CDR3 size: 13 residues. The V and J ends lost 2 bases and 2 bases respectively, with 7 bases between them. Germline lookup yields CDR1 SGHNT and CDR2 YYREEE (reference sequence). The CDR3 sequence is CASSFRGNYGYTF. DNA of the CDR3: TGTGCCAGCAGCTTTAGGGGGAACTATGGCTACACCTTC.

V usage is TRBV27 and J usage is TRBJ1-5; D ambiguous. Germline V gene sequence: CDR1 MNHEY, CDR2 SMNVEV (reference sequence). This CDR3 has 15 residues. V was trimmed by 0 bases and J by 4 bases, leaving 10 bases between them. Written as DNA, the CDR3 is TGTGCCAGCAGTTTATCGATCATGGGGAATCAGCCCCAGCATTTT. This codes for CASSLSIMGNQPQHF.

This chain uses TRBV2 with TRBJ2-1; 7 nucleotides match TRBD2. Germline-derived CDR1 and CDR2 are SNHLY and FYNNEI. The CDR3 runs 15 residues. J gave up 1 base and V 7 bases, and 7 bases lay outside the gene matches. The CDR3 DNA is TGTGCCAGCAAACGTCTAGCGGAATCCTACAATGAGCAGTTCTTC. This sequence encodes CASKRLAESYNEQFF.

The chain links TRBV7-2 to TRBJ1-5; D call uncertain. The CDR3 spans 15 residues. V lost 0 bases and J lost 6, with 12 bases in between. Germline loops: CDR1 SGHTA, CDR2 FQGNSA. The CDR3 is CASSLAISGVQPQHF. The CDR3 nucleotides are TGTGCCAGCAGCTTAGCCATTTCCGGGGTTCAGCCCCAGCATTTT.

V is TRBV5-1 and J is TRBJ2-7; 12 nucleotides agree with TRBD1. This CDR3 region has 15 residues. V trimming: 4 bases; J trimming: 5 bases; junction bases outside the gene matches: 7. Germline lookup yields CDR1 SGHRS and CDR2 YFSETQ. The CDR3 DNA sequence: TGCGCCAGCAGCCAATCCGGGACAGGGGGCGACGAGCAGTACTTC. This encodes CASSQSGTGGDEQYF.

V and J are TRBV11-2 and TRBJ2-3; 13 positions match TRBD2. Trimming took 4 bases from V and 5 from J; bases not matched to a gene: 6. The V gene's germline CDR1 is SGHAT and CDR2 FQNNGV. This CDR3 region has 16 residues. The CDR3 here is CASSSRTSGGKDTQYF. CDR3 DNA sequence: TGTGCCAGCAGCTCCCGGACTAGCGGGGGTAAAGATACGCAGTATTTT.

This chain links TRBV7-8 with TRBJ2-7; tentatively, D is TRBD1 (6 bases). V lost 5 bases and J lost 0, with 8 bases in between. The CDR3 extends over 13 amino acids. CDR1 SGHVS and CDR2 FQNEAQ come from the germline V gene. In nucleotides, the CDR3 is TGTGCCAGCAGCCACAGGGCCTCCTACGAGCAGTACTTC. It specifies CASSHRASYEQYF.

The chain recombines TRBV6-5 with TRBJ2-2; TRBD2 might be the D (5 bases). The CDR3 has 14 residues. The germline CDR1 and CDR2 sequences are MNHEY and SVGAGI. Trimming left V 6 bases short and J 1 base short, with 9 bases between. As DNA, the CDR3 is TGTGCCAGCAGACGGGAATTGAACACCGGGGAGCTGTTTTTT. Translated, it gives CASRRELNTGELFF.

The chain employs TRBV5-1 and TRBJ2-5; D could derive from TRBD1 or TRBD2 (6 bases each). Germline V CDR1 and CDR2: SGHRS, YFSETQ. Trimming left V 2 bases short and J 3 bases short, with 11 bases between. The CDR3 covers 14 residues. The CDR3 DNA sequence: TGCGCCAGCAGCTTAGGGGGGCTAAAAGAGACCCAGTACTTC. Its protein product is CASSLGGLKETQYF.

The chain employs TRBV4-2 and TRBJ1-1, with D perhaps matching TRBD1 (6 bases). The CDR3 consists of 14 residues. CDR1 is LGHNA and CDR2 is YNFKEQ in the germline V gene. The V gene lost 7 bases and the J gene lost 4 bases, with 16 bases spanning the gap. CDR3 sequence (DNA): TGTGCCAGCAACCCCCGGGGGGGCGGCACTGAAGCTTTCTTT. This codes for CASNPRGGGTEAFF.

CDR3 region: CASSGLTGDTEAFF. CDR3 nucleotides: TGTGCCAGCTCAGGTCTTACAGGGGACACTGAAGCTTTCTTT. V gene TRBV18 combines with J gene TRBJ1-1, with 7 bases aligning to TRBD1. CDR1 and CDR2 from the germline V gene are KGHSH and LQKENI. The V and J ends lost 5 bases and 3 bases, in that order; junction bases with no gene match: 6. The CDR3 spans 14 residues.

The chain has TRBV5-6 and TRBJ2-3, with D maybe TRBD2 (6 bases). CDR3 size: 15 residues. CDR1 is SGHDT and CDR2 is YYEEEE in the germline V gene. Deletions cut 3 bases from V and 0 bases from J, with 11 bases between. The CDR3 spells CASSSLAYSTDTQYF. CDR3 DNA sequence: TGTGCCAGCAGCTCCCTAGCGTATAGCACAGATACGCAGTATTTT.